The source of this T cell receptor (beta chain) is a study of identical twins. General study results and limits: Conclusions came from cross-sectional statistical analysis, not from following the same donors. Because invariant MAIT and iNKT cells could be present, zero-insertion analyses could be partly confounded. Beta clonotypes that were abundant in cord blood contained fewer insertions, a pattern absent from memory repertoires.

A word on this clonotype: The antigen is unknown.

TCRdb reprocessed the 5' RACE reads with MiXCR, giving one entry per CDR3 protein. The repertoire holds a few hundred thousand distinct CDR3 sequences, with more than 9% as singletons. There are 14 residues in the CDR3. Germline V gives CDR1 DFQATT, CDR2 SNEGSKA (reference sequence). V lost 5 bases and J 4 bases, leaving 18 bases between the germline ends. The data also belong to a second study, concerning yellow fever vaccine responses in identical twins. That work states: The authors reported partly convergent, partly personalized vaccine responses in identical twins.

This clonotype was sampled from a woman aged 18-30 years in good health. What was sequenced was PBMCs. The genes are TRBV20-1 and TRBJ2-7, with D maybe TRBD2 (5 bases). The CDR3 here is CSAGHLLELYEQYF. CDR3 nucleotides: TGCAGTGCTGGCCACCTACTAGAGCTGTACGAGCAGTACTTC.